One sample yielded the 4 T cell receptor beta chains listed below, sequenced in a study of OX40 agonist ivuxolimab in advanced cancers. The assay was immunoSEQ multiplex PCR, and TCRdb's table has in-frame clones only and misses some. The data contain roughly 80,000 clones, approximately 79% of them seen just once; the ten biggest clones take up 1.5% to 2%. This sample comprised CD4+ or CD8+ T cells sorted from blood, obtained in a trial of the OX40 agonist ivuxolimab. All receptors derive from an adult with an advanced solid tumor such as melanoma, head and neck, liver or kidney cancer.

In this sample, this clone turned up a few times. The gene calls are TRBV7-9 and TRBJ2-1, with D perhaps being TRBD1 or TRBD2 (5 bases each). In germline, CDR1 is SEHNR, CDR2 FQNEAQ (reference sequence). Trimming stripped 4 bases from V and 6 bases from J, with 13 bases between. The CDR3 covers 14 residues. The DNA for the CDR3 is TGTGCCAGCAGCTACCGGGACCTTCTCAATGAGCAGTTCTTC. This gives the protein CASSYRDLLNEQFF.

The CDR3 loop reads CASSPLGWIEAFF. The CDR3 bases are TGTGCCAGCAGTCCCTTGGGCTGGATCGAAGCTTTCTTT. The rearrangement uses TRBV2 and TRBJ1-1; D gene uncertain. From germline, CDR1 is SNHLY and CDR2 FYNNEI. The CDR3 spans 13 residues. The V end lost 5 bases, the J end lost 8 bases, and 15 bases lay between the germline ends. Variable domain in full (rest from reference TRBV2 and TRBJ1-1): EPEVTQTPSHQVTQMGQEVILRCVPISNHLYFYWYRQILGQKVEFLVSFYNNEISEKSEIFDDQFSVERPDGSNFTLKIRSTKLEDSAMYFCASSPLGWIEAFFGQGTRLTVV.

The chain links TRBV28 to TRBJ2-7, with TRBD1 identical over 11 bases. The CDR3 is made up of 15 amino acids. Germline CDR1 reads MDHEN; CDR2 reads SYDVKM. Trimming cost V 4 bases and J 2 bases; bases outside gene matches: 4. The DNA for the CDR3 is TGTGCCAGCAGTTCCGGACAGGGGGCCCCCTACGAGCAGTACTTC. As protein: CASSSGQGAPYEQYF. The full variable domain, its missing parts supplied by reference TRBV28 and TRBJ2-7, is DVKVTQSSRYLVKRTGEKVFLECVQDMDHENMFWYRQDPGLGLRLIYFSYDVKMKEKGDIPEGYSVSREKKERFSLILESASTNQTSMYLCASSSGQGAPYEQYFGPGTRLTVT.

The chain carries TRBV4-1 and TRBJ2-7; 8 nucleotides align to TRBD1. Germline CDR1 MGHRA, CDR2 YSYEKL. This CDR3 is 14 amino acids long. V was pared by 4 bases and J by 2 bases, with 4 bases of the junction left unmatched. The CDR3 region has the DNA TGCGCCAGCAGCCCGACAGGGGATCCCTACGAGCAGTACTTC. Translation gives CASSPTGDPYEQYF.